This is a list of T cell receptor beta chains from one sample in a study of a mutant IDH1 vaccine in newly diagnosed glioma. No antigens are known for them. Libraries were prepared by immunoSEQ multiplex PCR; TCRdb keeps only in-frame clonotypes and omits some of them. The sample has 40,000 to 55,000 clones, more than 85% seen once. Sequencing used PBMCs, obtained from a glioma patient whose treatment included an IDH1 peptide vaccine. These receptors were obtained from a man aged 45-60 years with glioma. The CDR3 runs from the conserved cysteine through the conserved F or W. The D gene is left open where the match is weak.

J gene | D gene | V gene | CDR3 protein
TRBJ1-6 | - | TRBV5-1 | CASSWGGSSYNSPLHF
TRBJ2-7 | - | TRBV27 | CASSPRGGAYEQYF
TRBJ2-1 | TRBD2 | TRBV28 | CASSFPISGSSNEQFF
TRBJ2-3 | - | TRBV27 | CASSTRTDTQYF
TRBJ2-3 | TRBD2 | TRBV9 | CASSGRTSGRQDTQYF
TRBJ1-5 | - | TRBV5-1 | CASSLEGTQPQHF
TRBJ2-5 | TRBD2 | TRBV7-3 | CASSLLAGRTQYF
TRBJ1-5 | - | TRBV4-3 | CASSQDLAGSNQPQHF
TRBJ1-1 | - | TRBV19 | CASSIDGNTEAFF
TRBJ2-2 | - | TRBV9 | CASSQRDTGELFF
TRBJ2-5 | TRBD2 | TRBV7-7 | CASSLRAGGHVQETQYF
TRBJ2-3 | - | TRBV13 | CASSFGGGSSTDTQYF
TRBJ1-1 | - | TRBV11-2 | CASSLSSPNTEAFF
TRBJ1-2 | TRBD1 | TRBV7-2 | CASSPRDSLSLIYGYTF
TRBJ2-3 | TRBD2 | TRBV5-6 | CASSLERGVTDTQYF
TRBJ1-1 | - | TRBV4-3 | CASSPQSGLTNTEAFF
TRBJ1-4 | - | TRBV25-1 | CATRRGREKLFF
TRBJ2-2 | - | TRBV7-9 | CASSLFATGELFF
TRBJ2-3 | TRBD1 | TRBV27 | CASSSDRVGLDTQYF
TRBJ1-2 | - | TRBV28 | CASSFQGYGYTF
TRBJ2-3 | - | TRBV5-6 | CASSRRGSTDTQYF
TRBJ2-5 | - | TRBV27 | CASKMTDSTTQYF
TRBJ2-7 | TRBD1 | TRBV9 | CASSVGNRGYEQYF
TRBJ1-4 | TRBD1 | TRBV7-9 | CASSVHRGGIFGKSEKLFF
TRBJ2-7 | TRBD1 | TRBV5-1 | CASSLPGQGTREQYF
TRBJ1-1 | - | TRBV6-6 | CASSYSTTGFQAFF
TRBJ1-2 | - | TRBV6-1 | CATMRQESFYGYTF
TRBJ2-1 | TRBD2 | TRBV19 | CASSRSGTRIYNEQFF
TRBJ1-1 | - | TRBV6-4 | CASSESGPMNTEAFF
TRBJ2-7 | - | TRBV11-2 | CASSFGRIYEQYF
TRBJ1-6 | TRBD1 | TRBV25-1 | CASNGQGQSSPLHF
TRBJ1-1 | - | TRBV9 | CASSVAQVMGGTEAFF
TRBJ2-7 | - | TRBV29-1 | CSVEGGYEQYF
TRBJ1-3 | - | TRBV5-4 | CASSFGLGGNTIYF
TRBJ2-2 | TRBD1 | TRBV6-1 | CASTDRSTGELFF
TRBJ2-1 | - | TRBV28 | CASSTREYRHEQFF
TRBJ1-1 | - | TRBV29-1 | CSVRDQVTEAFF
TRBJ1-3 | TRBD1 | TRBV30 | CAWSVRGPYPGNTIYF
TRBJ2-7 | TRBD1 | TRBV19 | CASRKTGHEQYF
TRBJ2-1 | TRBD1 | TRBV4-2 | CASSAIGQGYNEQFF
TRBJ1-5 | TRBD1 | TRBV30 | CAWSVGTGVGANQPQHF
TRBJ1-3 | - | TRBV9 | CASSVSRGAYSGNTIYF
TRBJ1-6 | - | TRBV19 | CASSPRDKNNSPLHF
TRBJ1-1 | - | TRBV5-1 | CASSRPAGRTEAFF
TRBJ2-1 | TRBD2 | TRBV10-3 | CAIRAGLAGSYNEQFF
TRBJ2-2 | - | TRBV25-1 | CASSELSGARTGELLF
TRBJ1-2 | TRBD1 | TRBV10-3 | CAIKTGESLGGYTF
TRBJ1-6 | TRBD1 | TRBV5-1 | CASSQKGQGQSPLHF